The TCR beta chain described here comes from a study of Ad26.COV2.S vaccination and SARS-CoV-2 variants. Sample treatment: 15 to 20 received Ad26.COV2.S at low or high dose, single or two shots; several received placebo; per-sample allocation not given. Collection of the samples took place on day 63 after the first injection of vaccine or placebo. The repertoire was sequenced with immunoSEQ multiplex PCR; TCRdb's copy has only in-frame clones and lacks some. The sample comprises more than 300,000 clones, 70% to 90% of which are singletons, and roughly a tenth rests with the top ten. CDR3 size: 15 residues. The germline V gene encodes CDR1 SGHNT and CDR2 YYREEE (reference sequence). V shed 1 base and J shed 4 bases, with 14 bases lying between them.

The source is a person aged 18 to 59 who received the Ad26.COV2.S COVID-19 vaccine or a placebo. The J gene is TRBJ2-5, the V gene TRBV5-4; no clear D. The sequences come from peripheral blood, collected in a trial of Ad26.COV2.S vaccine versus placebo. The CDR3 DNA follows: TGTGCCAGCAGCTTGACACTTACGAGTACAGAGACCCAGTACTTC. This gives the protein CASSLTLTSTETQYF.